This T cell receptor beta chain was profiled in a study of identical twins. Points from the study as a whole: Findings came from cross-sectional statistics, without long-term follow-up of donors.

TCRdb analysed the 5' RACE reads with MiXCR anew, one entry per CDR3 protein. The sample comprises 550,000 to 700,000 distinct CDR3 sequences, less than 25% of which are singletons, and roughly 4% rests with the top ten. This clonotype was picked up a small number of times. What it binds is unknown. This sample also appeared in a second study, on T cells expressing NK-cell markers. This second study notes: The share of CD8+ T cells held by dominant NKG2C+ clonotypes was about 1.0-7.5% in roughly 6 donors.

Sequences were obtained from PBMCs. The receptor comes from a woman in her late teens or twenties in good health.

This CDR3 reads CSARDRANPLLYEQYF. CDR3 nucleotide sequence: TGCAGTGCTAGAGATAGGGCCAATCCCCTCCTCTACGAGCAGTACTTC. The rearrangement links TRBV20-1 to TRBJ2-7; D unresolved. Germline values: CDR1 DFQATT, CDR2 SNEGSKA (reference sequence). The V end lost 0 bases, the J end lost 3 bases, and 18 bases lay between the germline ends. This CDR3 region has 16 residues.